Listed below are T cell receptor beta chains from one sample, sequenced in a study of blood T cell repertoires in COVID-19. Here immunoSEQ multiplex PCR was the method, and the copy in TCRdb shows in-frame clones only, minus some. The sample lists 250,000 to 350,000 clones, around 85% occurring once. Source material: PBMCs or T cells enriched from blood (not recorded which). All receptors come from a woman in her 40s who had recovered from COVID-19. The CDR3 runs from the conserved cysteine through the conserved F or W. The D gene is left open where the match is weak. Where a row states a size, it is once, few, many or the class of an expanded clone; other rows omit it.

clone size: NA; J gene: TRBJ2-3; CDR3 length: 15; V gene: TRBV29-1; D gene: TRBD2; CDR3 protein: CSLAGGIGSTDTQYF; CDR3 DNA: TGCAGCTTAGCGGGAGGGATCGGAAGCACAGATACGCAGTATTTT
clone size: NA; J gene: TRBJ1-3; CDR3 length: 13; V gene: TRBV5-1; D gene: NA; CDR3 protein: CASSSSSGNTIYF; CDR3 DNA: TGCGCCAGCAGCTCTTCCTCTGGAAACACCATATATTTT
clone size: NA; J gene: TRBJ2-7; CDR3 length: 15; V gene: TRBV18; D gene: TRBD1; CDR3 protein: CASSTGGGGDYEQYF; CDR3 DNA: TGTGCCAGCTCCACAGGGGGCGGTGGGGACTACGAGCAGTACTTC
clone size: NA; J gene: TRBJ2-7; CDR3 length: 13; V gene: TRBV28; D gene: NA; CDR3 protein: CASSFTTPYEQYF; CDR3 DNA: TGTGCCAGCAGTTTCACTACCCCCTACGAGCAGTACTTC
clone size: NA; J gene: TRBJ2-1; CDR3 length: 18; V gene: TRBV5-1; D gene: TRBD1; CDR3 protein: CASSLAGLGQGSSDEQFF; CDR3 DNA: TGCGCCAGCAGCTTGGCCGGGCTGGGACAGGGAAGTAGCGATGAGCAGTTCTTC
clone size: NA; J gene: TRBJ2-2; CDR3 length: 14; V gene: TRBV27; D gene: NA; CDR3 protein: CASSLSQTPGELFF; CDR3 DNA: TGTGCCAGCAGTTTATCGCAGACACCCGGGGAGCTGTTTTTT
clone size: NA; J gene: TRBJ1-2; CDR3 length: 16; V gene: TRBV9; D gene: NA; CDR3 protein: CASSAGGGVLDYGYTF; CDR3 DNA: TGTGCCAGCAGCGCCGGAGGAGGGGTACTTGACTATGGCTACACCTTC
clone size: NA; J gene: TRBJ2-5; CDR3 length: 15; V gene: TRBV7-2; D gene: TRBD1; CDR3 protein: CASSYQGQGSGAQYF; CDR3 DNA: TGTGCCAGCAGCTACCAGGGACAGGGGAGCGGGGCCCAGTACTTC
clone size: NA; J gene: TRBJ1-2; CDR3 length: 15; V gene: TRBV7-6; D gene: NA; CDR3 protein: CASSLGDQGNYGYTF; CDR3 DNA: TGTGCCAGCAGCTTAGGGGATCAGGGCAACTATGGCTACACCTTC
clone size: NA; J gene: TRBJ2-1; CDR3 length: 14; V gene: TRBV5-1; D gene: NA; CDR3 protein: CASSSMGPDNEQFF; CDR3 DNA: TGCGCCAGCAGCTCCATGGGGCCCGACAATGAGCAGTTCTTC
clone size: NA; J gene: TRBJ1-5; CDR3 length: 15; V gene: TRBV7-2; D gene: NA; CDR3 protein: CASSLLGQINQPQHF; CDR3 DNA: TGTGCCAGCAGCCTTCTTGGACAGATCAATCAGCCCCAGCATTTT
clone size: NA; J gene: TRBJ2-3; CDR3 length: 13; V gene: TRBV29-1; D gene: TRBD2; CDR3 protein: CSVFAGRADTQYF; CDR3 DNA: TGCAGCGTTTTCGCGGGGAGGGCGGATACGCAGTATTTT
clone size: NA; J gene: TRBJ2-2; CDR3 length: 15; V gene: TRBV24-1; D gene: TRBD2; CDR3 protein: CATSDGGRLPGELFF; CDR3 DNA: TGTGCCACCAGTGATGGCGGGAGGCTACCCGGGGAGCTGTTTTTT
clone size: NA; J gene: TRBJ2-7; CDR3 length: 13; V gene: TRBV28; D gene: TRBD1; CDR3 protein: CASTGQGAYEQYF; CDR3 DNA: TGTGCCAGCACGGGACAGGGGGCCTACGAGCAGTACTTC
clone size: NA; J gene: TRBJ1-3; CDR3 length: 13; V gene: TRBV30; D gene: TRBD1; CDR3 protein: CAWSIGTGNTIYF; CDR3 DNA: TGTGCCTGGAGTATAGGGACAGGGAACACCATATATTTT
clone size: NA; J gene: TRBJ2-5; CDR3 length: 16; V gene: TRBV9; D gene: TRBD1; CDR3 protein: CASSVGAGGVGETQYF; CDR3 DNA: TGTGCCAGCAGCGTAGGGGCAGGGGGCGTGGGGGAGACCCAGTACTTC
clone size: NA; J gene: TRBJ2-1; CDR3 length: 16; V gene: TRBV5-4; D gene: TRBD2; CDR3 protein: CASSLAGPSGRTEQFF; CDR3 DNA: TGTGCCAGCAGCTTGGCCGGTCCTAGCGGGAGAACAGAGCAGTTCTTC
clone size: NA; J gene: TRBJ2-1; CDR3 length: 15; V gene: TRBV7-2; D gene: NA; CDR3 protein: CASSPGGGGYNEQFF; CDR3 DNA: TGTGCCAGCAGCCCTGGGGGAGGCGGCTACAATGAGCAGTTCTTC
clone size: NA; J gene: TRBJ2-5; CDR3 length: 15; V gene: TRBV4-3; D gene: NA; CDR3 protein: CASSQEYRPGETQYF; CDR3 DNA: TGCGCCAGCAGCCAGGAGTACCGCCCAGGGGAGACCCAGTACTTC
clone size: many; J gene: TRBJ2-1; CDR3 length: 12; V gene: TRBV28; D gene: TRBD2; CDR3 protein: CASSSSGRAPLF; CDR3 DNA: TGTGCCAGCAGCAGTAGCGGGAGGGCCCCTCTCTTC
clone size: NA; J gene: TRBJ1-1; CDR3 length: 14; V gene: TRBV28; D gene: TRBD1; CDR3 protein: CASSPSRDRSEAFF; CDR3 DNA: TGTGCCAGCAGTCCATCCCGGGACAGGTCTGAAGCTTTCTTT
clone size: NA; J gene: TRBJ2-4; CDR3 length: 15; V gene: TRBV5-6; D gene: TRBD1; CDR3 protein: CASSSLGTGVGIQYF; CDR3 DNA: TGTGCCAGCAGCTCGCTAGGGACAGGGGTTGGCATTCAGTACTTC
clone size: NA; J gene: TRBJ2-4; CDR3 length: 14; V gene: TRBV25-1; D gene: NA; CDR3 protein: CASSVEGTKNIQYF; CDR3 DNA: TGTGCCAGCAGTGTCGAGGGTACCAAAAACATTCAGTACTTC
clone size: NA; J gene: TRBJ2-7; CDR3 length: 13; V gene: TRBV6-5; D gene: NA; CDR3 protein: CASRPPHNYEQYF; CDR3 DNA: TGTGCCAGCAGGCCTCCACACAACTACGAGCAGTACTTC
clone size: NA; J gene: TRBJ2-1; CDR3 length: 16; V gene: TRBV6-5; D gene: TRBD1; CDR3 protein: CASSYVGQGRYNEQFF; CDR3 DNA: TGTGCCAGCAGTTACGTTGGACAGGGGCGGTACAATGAGCAGTTCTTC
clone size: NA; J gene: TRBJ2-1; CDR3 length: 16; V gene: TRBV18; D gene: TRBD2; CDR3 protein: CASSPTSGSTYNEQFF; CDR3 DNA: TGTGCCAGCTCACCGACTAGCGGGAGCACCTACAATGAGCAGTTCTTC
clone size: NA; J gene: TRBJ2-5; CDR3 length: 14; V gene: TRBV12-5; D gene: TRBD1; CDR3 protein: CASGLGDRGETQYF; CDR3 DNA: TGTGCTAGTGGTTTGGGGGACAGGGGAGAGACCCAGTACTTC
clone size: NA; J gene: TRBJ2-1; CDR3 length: 19; V gene: TRBV15; D gene: TRBD2; CDR3 protein: CATSRTGLAGSSSYNEQFF; CDR3 DNA: TGTGCCACCAGCAGAACGGGACTAGCGGGATCCAGCTCCTACAATGAGCAGTTCTTC
clone size: NA; J gene: TRBJ2-7; CDR3 length: 12; V gene: TRBV19; D gene: NA; CDR3 protein: CASSMDLYEQYF; CDR3 DNA: TGTGCCAGTAGTATGGACTTATACGAGCAGTACTTC
clone size: NA; J gene: TRBJ1-5; CDR3 length: 15; V gene: TRBV18; D gene: TRBD1; CDR3 protein: CASSRDRGPNQPQHF; CDR3 DNA: TGTGCCAGCTCACGGGACAGGGGACCAAATCAGCCCCAGCATTTT
clone size: once; J gene: TRBJ1-1; CDR3 length: 12; V gene: TRBV12-3/TRBV12-4; D gene: NA; CDR3 protein: CASRRRDTEAFF; CDR3 DNA: TGTGCCAGCCGACGTCGGGACACTGAAGCTTTCTTT
clone size: NA; J gene: TRBJ1-6; CDR3 length: 11; V gene: TRBV28; D gene: NA; CDR3 protein: CASSPGAPLHF; CDR3 DNA: TGTGCCAGCAGCCCAGGGGCACCCCTCCACTTT
clone size: once; J gene: TRBJ1-2; CDR3 length: 15; V gene: TRBV11-2; D gene: NA; CDR3 protein: CASSTLQGRNYGYTF; CDR3 DNA: TGTGCCAGCAGCACCTTACAGGGCAGGAACTATGGCTACACCTTC
clone size: NA; J gene: TRBJ2-7; CDR3 length: 15; V gene: TRBV5-1; D gene: TRBD2; CDR3 protein: CASSLLAQASYEQYF; CDR3 DNA: TGCGCCAGCAGCTTACTAGCGCAAGCCTCCTACGAGCAGTACTTC
clone size: NA; J gene: TRBJ2-6; CDR3 length: 16; V gene: TRBV4-3; D gene: NA; CDR3 protein: CASSRVIASGANVLTF; CDR3 DNA: TGCGCCAGCAGCCGAGTGATAGCCTCTGGGGCCAACGTCCTGACTTTC
clone size: NA; J gene: TRBJ1-4; CDR3 length: 18; V gene: TRBV15; D gene: TRBD1; CDR3 protein: CATSRSPGQGSTNEKLFF; CDR3 DNA: TGTGCCACCAGCAGGAGCCCGGGACAGGGTTCAACTAATGAAAAACTGTTTTTT
clone size: NA; J gene: TRBJ2-2; CDR3 length: 20; V gene: TRBV18; D gene: NA; CDR3 protein: CASSPGLGTPPARDTGELFF; CDR3 DNA: TGTGCCAGCTCACCAGGGCTTGGTACTCCTCCCGCTCGAGACACCGGGGAGCTGTTTTTT
clone size: once; J gene: TRBJ2-5; CDR3 length: 16; V gene: TRBV28; D gene: TRBD2; CDR3 protein: CASSFWTSGRKETQYF; CDR3 DNA: TGTGCCAGCAGTTTCTGGACTAGCGGAAGGAAAGAGACCCAGTACTTC
clone size: NA; J gene: TRBJ2-5; CDR3 length: 15; V gene: TRBV28; D gene: TRBD1; CDR3 protein: CASSGQGRKEETQYF; CDR3 DNA: TGTGCCAGCAGCGGACAGGGAAGGAAGGAAGAGACCCAGTACTTC
clone size: NA; J gene: TRBJ1-2; CDR3 length: 14; V gene: TRBV25-1; D gene: TRBD1; CDR3 protein: CASSRDRGFEGYTF; CDR3 DNA: TGTGCCAGCAGCCGGGACAGGGGATTCGAGGGCTACACCTTC
clone size: NA; J gene: TRBJ2-3; CDR3 length: 15; V gene: TRBV4-1; D gene: TRBD1; CDR3 protein: CASSHELTGQDTQYF; CDR3 DNA: TGCGCCAGCAGCCACGAATTGACAGGGCAAGATACGCAGTATTTT
clone size: few; J gene: TRBJ2-1; CDR3 length: 15; V gene: TRBV14; D gene: TRBD1; CDR3 protein: CASSPLGTGYNEQFF; CDR3 DNA: TGTGCCAGCAGCCCGCTTGGGACAGGCTACAATGAGCAGTTCTTC
clone size: once; J gene: TRBJ1-1; CDR3 length: 15; V gene: TRBV3-1/TRBV3-2; D gene: NA; CDR3 protein: CASSPADRLNTEAFF; CDR3 DNA: TGTGCCAGCAGCCCCGCGGACAGATTGAACACTGAAGCTTTCTTT